These 20 T cell receptor beta chains originate from one sample sequenced in a study of T-cell reconstitution after alpha-beta-depleted transplantation in children. The authors prepared the TCRbeta library with unique molecular identifiers. MiXCR, applied by TCRdb to the PCR reads, yields one record per CDR3 protein. The table shows roughly 300,000 distinct CDR3 sequences, with 11% occurring only once. The material sequenced was peripheral blood, taken 180 days after TCRalphabeta/CD19-depleted stem cell transplant. These TCRs come from a male patient aged 2 to 9 who had a stem cell transplant for chronic granulomatous disease, so the T cells may come from the graft donor.

This clonotype was picked up many times. The V gene is TRBV9, the J gene TRBJ2-6, with D unclear. Germline V CDR1 and CDR2: SGDLS, YYNGEE. V lost 0 bases and J lost 2, with 9 bases in between. The CDR3 contains 16 residues. CDR3 loop: CASSVAPSTGANVLTF. The CDR3 DNA is TGTGCCAGCAGCGTAGCGCCCAGCACTGGGGCCAACGTCCTGACTTTC.

This clonotype was recorded many times. The V and J genes are TRBV5-5 and TRBJ2-7; D is undetermined. In germline, CDR1 is SGHKS, CDR2 YYEKEE (reference sequence). The CDR3 spans 14 residues. Trimming shortened V by 0 bases and J by 2 bases, and 9 bases separated the two germline ends. The CDR3 DNA follows: TGTGCCAGCAGCTTGGGAACATTTCCCTACGAGCAGTACTTC. This gives the protein CASSLGTFPYEQYF.

This clonotype was seen ten or more times. The chain has TRBV21-1 and TRBJ2-1; the table's D call, TRBD1, has no DNA check behind it. TRBV21-1 is a documented pseudogene. This CDR3 has 15 amino acids. Written as DNA, the CDR3 is TGTGCCAGCAGCCAATGGGGGACAGGTCACGATGAGCAGTTCTTC. Residues: CASSQWGTGHDEQFF.

This clonotype was observed at least ten times. The V call is TRBV12-3 or TRBV12-4, the J call TRBJ2-6, with D possibly TRBD1 on 5 matching bases. Deletions cut 4 bases from V and 4 bases from J, with 14 bases between. The length of the CDR3 is 16 residues. CDR3 coding DNA: TGTGCCAGCAGTTACAACGCAGGGCCCGGGGCCAACGTCCTGACTTTC. It codes for CASSYNAGPGANVLTF.

This clonotype appeared many times. V usage is TRBV5-1 and J usage is TRBJ1-1; D not resolved. V was shortened by 5 bases and J by 4 bases, with 15 bases between the two germline ends. CDR1 and CDR2 (germline): SGHRS, YFSETQ. This CDR3 contains 14 residues. The CDR3 bases are TGCGCCAGCAGTCCCCGAGCGGGGAGCACTGAAGCTTTCTTT. This translates into CASSPRAGSTEAFF.

For this clonotype: A read error may explain this, as a much larger clone is one base away. The V call is TRBV11-3, the J call TRBJ2-5; D is possibly TRBD1 or TRBD2 (5 bases each). The germline gives CDR1 SGHNT, CDR2 YENEEA. V shed 8 bases and J shed 4 bases, with 20 bases lying between them. This CDR3 spans 15 amino acids. In nucleotides, the CDR3 is TGTGCCAGCGGCCTAAAGGGGAGAAGTGGAGAGACCCAGTACTTC. Its translation is CASGLKGRSGETQYF.

The sample holds many counts of this clonotype. V usage is TRBV24-1 and J usage is TRBJ2-1, with a possible D match to TRBD2 (6 bases). The V gene's germline CDR1 is KGHDR and CDR2 SFDVKD. Trimming pared 4 bases from V and 4 bases from J, leaving 7 bases between. The CDR3 extends over 13 amino acids. Here the CDR3 reads CATSEGLYNEQFF. The CDR3 DNA sequence: TGTGCCACCAGTGAGGGACTTTACAATGAGCAGTTCTTC.

This clonotype was found many times. The chain employs TRBV10-1 and TRBJ1-1, with D perhaps matching TRBD1 (5 bases). Germline V CDR1 and CDR2: WNHNN, SYGVQD (reference sequence). This CDR3 contains 15 residues. The V gene lost 4 bases and the J gene lost 1 base, with 13 bases spanning the gap. DNA of the CDR3: TGCGCCAGCAGTGCCAGGGCCGAAGGGAACACTGAAGCTTTCTTT. Its protein product is CASSARAEGNTEAFF.

There are many counts of this clonotype. The chain combines TRBV12-3 or TRBV12-4 with TRBJ2-3, with D perhaps matching TRBD2 (5 bases). Trimming pared 6 bases from V and 2 bases from J, leaving 15 bases between. This CDR3 spans 15 amino acids. The CDR3 region has the DNA TGTGCCAGCAGCCCCTTTGCGGGCGCCACAGATACGCAGTATTTT. Translating it yields CASSPFAGATDTQYF.

This clonotype was counted many times. The V and J genes are TRBV20-1 and TRBJ2-2; 7 bases match TRBD1. Per the germline V gene, CDR1 is DFQATT and CDR2 is SNEGSKA (reference sequence). The CDR3 runs to 15 residues. V lost 6 bases and J lost 4; bases outside the gene matches: 11. The CDR3 region has the DNA TGCAGTGCCCTGGTCTTGACAGGGTTCACCGGGGAGCTGTTTTTT. Its protein product is CSALVLTGFTGELFF.

This chain links TRBV25-1 with TRBJ2-5; D possibly corresponds to TRBD2 (5 bases). V was pared by 3 bases and J by 5 bases, with 16 bases between. The CDR3 is made up of 15 amino acids. The germline V gene encodes CDR1 MGHDK and CDR2 SYGVNS. The DNA for the CDR3 is TGTGCCAGCAGTGAGGGGAGACTGTCTGCCGAGACCCAGTACTTC. Its protein is CASSEGRLSAETQYF.

V usage is TRBV18 and J usage is TRBJ2-2, with 8 bases lining up with TRBD1. This CDR3 contains 16 residues. The germline gives CDR1 KGHSH, CDR2 LQKENI. The V and J ends lost 1 base and 7 bases, in that order; junction bases with no gene match: 8. The CDR3 spells CASSPRQGNGGGELFF. The CDR3 nucleotides are TGTGCCAGCTCACCACGACAGGGGAATGGTGGCGGGGAGCTGTTTTTT.

This clonotype was seen repeatedly, ten times or more. The chain uses TRBV9 and TRBJ2-3; 9 nucleotides agree with TRBD2. CDR3 length equals 17 residues. V shed 0 bases and J 2 bases; nucleotides not matched to a gene: 7. The germline V gene encodes CDR1 SGDLS and CDR2 YYNGEE. In DNA, the CDR3 is TGTGCCAGCAGCGTAGGGCTAGCGGGACGAGTCACAGATACGCAGTATTTT. As protein: CASSVGLAGRVTDTQYF.

This clonotype was counted at least ten times. The chain is built from TRBV29-1 and TRBJ1-1, with D uncertain. This CDR3 is built from 12 residues. Trimming removed 2 bases at V and 7 bases at J, with 11 bases between. Germline V lookup: CDR1 SQVTM, CDR2 ANQGSEA. The CDR3 protein is CSVEWGYGEAFF. The CDR3 DNA sequence: TGCAGCGTTGAATGGGGTTATGGTGAAGCTTTCTTT.

Note on this clonotype: One junction end does not reproduce the germline sequence, and a read error may be involved. V usage is TRBV3-1 and J usage is TRBJ2-1, with 12 nucleotides matching TRBD2. This CDR3 contains 17 residues. The germline V gene has CDR1 LGHDT and CDR2 YNNKEL (reference sequence). The CDR3 nucleotides are TGTGCCACCAGCCAAGGACTAGCGGGGTGGTCCTACAATGAGCAGTTCTTC. It is translated as CATSQGLAGWSYNEQFF.

This clonotype was seen many times. The chain uses TRBV15 and TRBJ2-7; maybe TRBD1 (6 bases). Germline assignment: CDR1 LNHNV and CDR2 YYDKDF (reference sequence). The length of the CDR3 is 18 residues. V lost 0 bases to trimming and J lost 3 bases, with 21 bases between them. The CDR3 loop is CATSRDQRITGKHYEQYF. For the CDR3, the DNA is TGTGCCACCAGCAGAGATCAAAGGATAACAGGGAAACACTACGAGCAGTACTTC. Complete variable domain (other parts from reference TRBV15 and TRBJ2-7): DAMVIQNPRYQVTQFGKPVTLSCSQTLNHNVMYWYQQKSSQAPKLLFHYYDKDFNNEADTPDNFQSRRPNTSFCFLDIRSPGLGDTAMYLCATSRDQRITGKHYEQYFGPGTRLTVT.

This clonotype was observed at least ten times. In DNA form, the CDR3 reads TGTGCCAGCAATATCGGACTAGGGGAGACCCAGTACTTC. It yields the protein CASNIGLGETQYF. The rearrangement joins TRBV12-3 or TRBV12-4 to TRBJ2-5; TRBD2 matches 7 bases. This CDR3 has 13 residues. Trimming at V came to 7 bases and at J to 5 bases, leaving 7 bases not matched to a gene.

This clonotype was seen repeatedly, ten times or more. V is TRBV12-3 or TRBV12-4 and J is TRBJ2-3; 7 bases line up with TRBD2. V lost 7 bases, J lost 2 bases, and 12 bases stayed unmatched. CDR3 length: 16 amino acids. The CDR3 is CASTLWGGPLTDTQYF. In DNA form, the CDR3 reads TGTGCCAGCACCCTGTGGGGGGGACCGCTCACAGATACGCAGTATTTT.

This clonotype came up many times. J is TRBJ2-1 and V is TRBV7-6; D is uncertain. This CDR3 is built from 14 residues. From germline, CDR1 is SGHVS and CDR2 FNYEAQ. Trimming took off 1 base at V and 5 bases at J, with 9 bases between the two ends. In DNA form, the CDR3 reads TGTGCCAGCAGCTTAGTGGCAGTGAACAATGAGCAGTTCTTC. This gives the protein CASSLVAVNNEQFF.

This clonotype has ten or more counts. The chain combines TRBV18 with TRBJ2-7; tentatively, D is TRBD2 (7 bases). The CDR3 contains 17 residues. Germline CDR1 reads KGHSH; CDR2 reads LQKENI. V gave up 4 bases and J gave up 2 bases, with 21 bases separating them. The CDR3 DNA follows: TGTGCCAGCTCACAACTAGGGGGGGTCGAGAACACCTACGAGCAGTACTTC. This sequence encodes CASSQLGGVENTYEQYF.